In its sample, the clone carrying this T cell receptor beta chain was seen many times. Time point in this sample: newly diagnosed GD, antithyroid drugs for less than 3 months. The TCR library used RNA extracted from PBMCs. Arm-PCR of CDR3 regions with iRepertoire HTBI primers generated TCR beta libraries. One entry per CDR3 protein results from TCRdb running MiXCR on the multiplex PCR reads. The repertoire holds under 400,000 distinct CDR3 sequences, with approximately 15% as singletons. The CDR3 contains 18 residues. Germline CDR1 reads SGHNT; CDR2 reads YENEEA. Trimming removed 2 bases at V and 3 bases at J, with 23 bases between. This record comes from a study of regulatory T cells in long-lasting Graves disease. The same sample was also used in a study of T cells in Graves' hyperthyroidism and ophthalmopathy.

The sequence was obtained from a man aged 40-49 years with Graves disease. The sequences come from peripheral blood mononuclear cells (PBMCs), collected at new diagnosis, from a patient treated with antithyroid drugs. V and J are TRBV11-3 and TRBJ2-7; perhaps TRBD2 as D (5 bases). In DNA form, the CDR3 reads TGTGCCAGCAGCTTATCTTATCCGGGAAAGGGCGCCGGCTACGAGCAGTACTTC. Translating gives CASSLSYPGKGAGYEQYF. Full variable domain (missing parts from reference TRBV11-3 and TRBJ2-7): EAGVVQSPRYKIIEKKQPVAFWCNPISGHNTLYWYLQNLGQGPELLIRYENEEAVDDSQLPKDRFSAERLKGVDSTLKIQPAELGDSAVYLCASSLSYPGKGAGYEQYFGPGTRLTVT.